The 19 T cell receptor beta chains listed next were all sequenced from one sample in a study of human T cells and chemical hapten exposure. The time point denotes: patch test 1, 2 weeks after DPC sensitization. Stated treatment: therapeutic diphenylcyclopropenone sensitization with weekly scalp DPC. In TCRdb, the RACE reads were re-called with MiXCR into one record per CDR3 protein. The table has over 95,000 distinct CDR3 sequences, around 12% seen once. The input for sequencing was whole blood, taken in connection with sensitization to the hapten diphenylcyclopropenone (DPC). The receptor source for this set is a woman aged 40 to 55 with alopecia areata. Some clones in this sample may be carry-over from other donors' samples.

Concerning this clonotype itself: This may arise from a read error, as a much more abundant clone is one base away. Because it lacks the conserved phenylalanine or tryptophan at the end, this CDR3 is likely a read error. CDR3 coding DNA: TGCAGCGTTGCACAGACTAACACCGGGGAGCTGTTTCTT. Amino acid sequence: CSVAQTNTGELFL. The rearrangement links TRBV29-1 to TRBJ2-2; D is unresolved. V was pared by 4 bases and J by 2 bases, with 8 bases between. The CDR3 is 13 amino acids. Germline V gene sequence: CDR1 SQVTM, CDR2 ANQGSEA.

This clonotype was observed at least ten times. The rearrangement uses TRBV5-4 and TRBJ2-7; D is perhaps TRBD2 (7 bases). The length of the CDR3 is 14 residues. Germline V lookup: CDR1 SGHNT, CDR2 YYREEE (reference sequence). V was pared by 0 bases and J by 7 bases, with 14 bases between. CDR3: CASSLATGRGEQYF. For the CDR3, the DNA is TGTGCCAGCAGCTTGGCCACAGGGAGGGGGGAGCAGTACTTC.

This clonotype turned up a few times. This chain joins TRBV7-2 and TRBJ1-5, with D hard to call. Trimming pared 1 base from V and 0 bases from J, leaving 4 bases between. CDR3 length: 14 residues. Germline V gene sequence: CDR1 SGHTA, CDR2 FQGNSA. CDR3 residues: CASSLGISNQPQHF. In DNA form, the CDR3 reads TGTGCCAGCAGCTTAGGGATTAGCAATCAGCCCCAGCATTTT. Together with reference TRBV7-2 and TRBJ1-5, the CDR3 gives the full variable domain: GAGVSQSPSNKVTEKGKDVELRCDPISGHTALYWYRQSLGQGLEFLIYFQGNSAPDKSGLPSDRFSAERTGGSVSTLTIQRTQQEDSAVYLCASSLGISNQPQHFGDGTRLSIL.

This clonotype has at least ten counts. V is TRBV7-9 and J is TRBJ2-2, with a weak D call TRBD1 (6 bases). This CDR3 has 15 amino acids. Germline assignment: CDR1 SEHNR and CDR2 FQNEAQ (reference sequence). The germline V and J ends were trimmed by 4 bases and 1 base, with 10 bases remaining between them. CDR3 in amino acids: CASSSGQKNTGELFF. The CDR3 bases are TGTGCCAGCAGCTCAGGACAGAAGAACACCGGGGAGCTGTTTTTT.

This clonotype is a singleton in its sample. This rearrangement joins TRBV6-5 to TRBJ1-4, with TRBD1 identical over 11 bases. The CDR3 runs to 15 residues. CDR1 MNHEY and CDR2 SVGAGI come from the germline V gene. V was clipped by 2 bases and J by 10 bases; unmatched bases: 6. The CDR3 is CASSYGTGGSGKLFF. The CDR3 DNA follows: TGTGCCAGCAGTTACGGGACAGGGGGGAGCGGAAAACTGTTTTTT.

At least ten counts were recorded for this clonotype. This chain uses TRBV7-9 with TRBJ2-5, with 8 bases matching TRBD1. Germline assignment: CDR1 SEHNR and CDR2 FQNEAQ (reference sequence). This CDR3 has 13 residues. The junction had 2 bases not matched to a gene; V was cut back by 4 bases and J by 4 bases. This CDR3 reads CASSWDRRETQYF. DNA of the CDR3: TGTGCCAGCAGCTGGGACAGGCGAGAGACCCAGTACTTC.

In this sample, this clonotype turned up a few times. This chain connects TRBV7-6 to TRBJ2-7; no definite D call. Trimming shortened V by 2 bases and J by 3 bases, and 8 bases separated the two germline ends. Germline V gene lookup returns CDR1 SGHVS and CDR2 FNYEAQ. This CDR3 comprises 13 residues. CDR3 sequence reads: CASSLSADYEQYF. The CDR3 region has the DNA TGTGCCAGCAGCTTAAGCGCAGACTACGAGCAGTACTTC.

This clonotype has at least ten counts. This rearrangement joins TRBV7-9 to TRBJ1-2, with D perhaps matching TRBD1 (6 bases). The CDR3 covers 16 residues. The V gene lost 5 bases and the J gene lost 3 bases, with 19 bases spanning the gap. CDR1 and CDR2 from the germline V gene are SEHNR and FQNEAQ (reference sequence). As DNA, the CDR3 is TGTGCCAGCAGCCCTGTGGCACAGGGCGCAGACTATGGCTACACCTTC. Translation gives CASSPVAQGADYGYTF.

This clonotype was counted ten times or more. This chain connects TRBV5-1 to TRBJ2-1; a possible D gene is TRBD2 (5 bases). The germline V gene has CDR1 SGHRS and CDR2 YFSETQ. CDR3 length: 15 amino acids. V gave up 4 bases and J gave up 4 bases, with 15 bases separating them. CDR3 nucleotides: TGCGCCAGCAGCCCGGACTCCCGACGATACAATGAGCAGTTCTTC. It is translated as CASSPDSRRYNEQFF.

This chain links TRBV29-1 with TRBJ1-1; D unresolved. The V end lost 4 bases, the J end lost 0 bases, and 9 bases lay between the germline ends. From germline, CDR1 is SQVTM and CDR2 ANQGSEA. This CDR3 has 13 amino acids. The CDR3 DNA reads TGCAGCGTTGTGCGGGGATTGAACACTGAAGCTTTCTTT. This gives the protein CSVVRGLNTEAFF.

This clonotype showed up many times. The chain couples TRBV29-1 to TRBJ2-7, with unresolved D. The V end lost 0 bases, the J end lost 3 bases, and 6 bases lay between the germline ends. CDR1 and CDR2 (germline): SQVTM, ANQGSEA. The CDR3 is made up of 12 amino acids. The CDR3 loop reads CSVEDGSYEQYF. In nucleotides, the CDR3 is TGCAGCGTTGAAGACGGCAGCTACGAGCAGTACTTC.

This clonotype was seen more than once but under ten times. V and J are TRBV6-6 and TRBJ2-2; possible D gene TRBD2, 5 bases. The CDR3 totals 15 residues. V lost 4 bases, J lost 5 bases, and 14 bases lay in between. Looked up from germline, CDR1 is MNHNY and CDR2 is SVGAGI (reference sequence). CDR3 nucleotide sequence: TGTGCCAGCAGTTTAGCGCCAAGAGGGACCGGGGAGCTGTTTTTT. Translated, it gives CASSLAPRGTGELFF.

This clonotype was found a few times. The rearrangement links TRBV4-3 to TRBJ2-7, with TRBD2 identical over 8 bases. Germline assignment: CDR1 LGHNA and CDR2 YSLEER. V dropped 0 bases and J dropped 3; count of bases not matched to a gene: 7. CDR3 size: 16 residues. CDR3 in DNA: TGCGCCAGCAGCCAAGACATAGCGGGAAGAGTCTACGAGCAGTACTTC. Its translation is CASSQDIAGRVYEQYF.

This clonotype was observed at least ten times. The chain uses TRBV6-5 and TRBJ1-5; D not resolved. The CDR3 has 13 amino acids. The V gene's germline CDR1 is MNHEY and CDR2 SVGAGI. Deletions cut 0 bases from V and 6 bases from J, with 6 bases between. The chain's CDR3 is CASSYSNRQPQHF. The CDR3 coding sequence is TGTGCCAGCAGTTACTCGAATCGTCAGCCCCAGCATTTT.

V and J are TRBV30 and TRBJ2-3; D unresolved. The V and J ends lost 0 bases and 1 base respectively, with 5 bases between them. The germline V gene encodes CDR1 GTSNPN and CDR2 SVGIG (reference sequence). The CDR3 is 13 residues long. CDR3: CAWSVQGTDTQYF. CDR3 nucleotide sequence: TGTGCCTGGAGTGTCCAGGGCACAGATACGCAGTATTTT.

As to this clonotype: One end of the junction varies from germline; a read error may be responsible. The chain recombines TRBV7-2 with TRBJ1-6; D is ambiguous. The germline CDR1 and CDR2 sequences are SGHTA and FQGNSA. The CDR3 totals 16 residues. CDR3 sequence (DNA): TGTGTCAGCAGCTTAGCCCCCTCACGGGATAATTCACCCCTCCACTTT. Protein sequence: CVSSLAPSRDNSPLHF.

This clonotype was seen a handful of times. This chain joins TRBV7-9 and TRBJ2-3; TRBD2 agrees at 8 bases. The CDR3 is made up of 15 amino acids. Looked up from germline, CDR1 is SEHNR and CDR2 is FQNEAQ (reference sequence). With 0 bases clipped from V and 9 bases from J, the junction kept 8 bases outside the gene matches. As DNA, the CDR3 is TGTGCCAGCAGCTTAGCGTCGGGAGGGACCTACACGCAGTATTTT. It encodes CASSLASGGTYTQYF.

This clonotype showed up just a few times. CDR3: CASSISGGNGVTDTQYF. In nucleotides, the CDR3 is TGTGCCAGCAGCATTTCTGGCGGGAACGGGGTAACAGATACGCAGTATTTT. The chain employs TRBV27 and TRBJ2-3; D possibly corresponds to TRBD2 (6 bases). This CDR3 has 17 residues. With 6 bases removed from V and 3 bases from J, the gap between germline ends came to 22 bases. Germline CDR1 is MNHEY and CDR2 is SMNVEV (reference sequence).

This clonotype was detected ten times or more. The V and J genes are TRBV19 and TRBJ2-4; weak D call: TRBD1 (5 bases). The CDR3 has 16 residues. In germline, CDR1 is LNHDA, CDR2 SQIVND (reference sequence). Trimming pared 5 bases from V and 1 base from J, leaving 15 bases between. As DNA, the CDR3 is TGTGCCAGTAGTCCCAGCCCAGCAGGGGCCAAAAACATTCAGTACTTC. As protein: CASSPSPAGAKNIQYF.